This TCR beta chain is from a study of shared clonotypes between healthy human individuals. The overall study: Three plates each covered CD4 naive and memory; CD8 naive two, CD8 memory one. Study-wide findings and caveats: Sampling covered blood only; tissue repertoires likely differ.

The V segment lost 10 bases and the J segment 2 bases; nucleotides outside the gene matches: 7. This CDR3 comprises 15 residues. Germline loops: CDR1 MNHNS, CDR2 SASEGT. CD45RA+ naive and CD45RA-negative memory subsets were separated from CD4+ cells. TCRdb's table, derived via immunoSEQ multiplex PCR, lists solely in-frame clones and lacks some. The sample shows hundreds of thousands of clones, approximately 79% of them seen only once. Comment on this clone: Antigen: not known.

The chain carries TRBV6-1 and TRBJ2-3; 12 bases are a match to TRBD1. The receptor comes from a woman aged 25 to 39 in good health. What was sequenced was memory CD4+ T cells sorted from blood. Subset here: CD45RA-negative fraction. For the CDR3, the DNA is TGTGCCACTAGGGGGGACAGGGGGCACACAGATACGCAGTATTTT. This codes for CATRGDRGHTDTQYF.